Following are 12 T cell receptor beta chains from one sample sequenced in a study of T-cell memory formation after mild COVID-19. TCRdb reprocessed the 5' RACE reads with MiXCR, giving one entry per CDR3 protein. The sample contains 170,000 or so distinct CDR3 sequences, 20% to 25% of which appear only once. The sequencing input was PBMCs or a T cell subset sorted from them (not recorded which). Every receptor here comes from an adult woman who had mild COVID-19 (a few samples of this study predate the infection). Cell type and time point are not known.

This clonotype was seen more than once but under ten times. V and J are TRBV9 and TRBJ2-2; D is undetermined. CDR3 length equals 12 residues. Germline V gene lookup returns CDR1 SGDLS and CDR2 YYNGEE. V was shortened by 2 bases and J by 10 bases, with 9 bases between the two germline ends. This CDR3 reads CASSVKPQELFF. CDR3 nucleotides: TGTGCCAGCAGCGTCAAACCACAGGAGCTGTTTTTT.

This chain joins TRBV9 and TRBJ2-5; tentatively, D is TRBD2 (6 bases). The CDR3 loop spans 14 amino acids. V gave up 4 bases and J gave up 5 bases, with 15 bases separating them. CDR1 is SGDLS and CDR2 is YYNGEE in the germline V gene. This CDR3 is CASSPGGPGETQYF. The DNA for the CDR3 is TGTGCCAGCAGCCCTGGAGGGCCGGGGGAGACCCAGTACTTC.

The sample holds a few counts of this clonotype. This chain joins TRBV15 and TRBJ2-3; maybe TRBD1 (5 bases). V lost 4 bases and J 4 bases, leaving 15 bases between the germline ends. This CDR3 is 15 amino acids long. CDR1 is LNHNV and CDR2 is YYDKDF in the germline V gene (reference sequence). CDR3 loop: CATSTARVVADTQYF. CDR3 bases: TGTGCCACCAGCACGGCCAGGGTAGTAGCAGATACGCAGTATTTT. The whole variable domain, filled in from reference TRBV15 and TRBJ2-3, reads DAMVIQNPRYQVTQFGKPVTLSCSQTLNHNVMYWYQQKSSQAPKLLFHYYDKDFNNEADTPDNFQSRRPNTSFCFLDIRSPGLGDTAMYLCATSTARVVADTQYFGPGTRLTVL.

This clonotype was seen a handful of times. The rearrangement uses TRBV7-9 and TRBJ1-2; D gene uncertain. This CDR3 is built from 14 residues. The germline V and J ends were trimmed by 3 bases and 6 bases, with 14 bases remaining between them. In germline, CDR1 is SEHNR, CDR2 FQNEAQ (reference sequence). CDR3 bases: TGTGCCAGCAGCTTTACGAGCGAATGGCATGGCTACACCTTC. Translation gives CASSFTSEWHGYTF.

This clonotype came up a few times. The chain couples TRBV29-1 to TRBJ2-1, with D perhaps matching TRBD1 (5 bases). CDR1 and CDR2 (germline): SQVTM, ANQGSEA. Trimming shortened V by 4 bases and J by 0 bases, and 13 bases separated the two germline ends. The CDR3 sequence is 15 residues long. CDR3 amino acids: CSVGQTFSSYNEQFF. The CDR3 DNA sequence: TGCAGCGTTGGACAGACCTTTAGCTCCTACAATGAGCAGTTCTTC.

V and J are TRBV6-6 and TRBJ2-1, with 8 positions matching TRBD1. This CDR3 spans 14 amino acids. J was trimmed by 6 bases and V by 5 bases; bases with no gene match: 6. Per the germline V gene, CDR1 is MNHNY and CDR2 is SVGAGI (reference sequence). CDR3 residues: CASSPGTGGNEQFF. The CDR3 DNA follows: TGTGCCAGCAGTCCTGGGACAGGAGGCAATGAGCAGTTCTTC.

The chain carries TRBV29-1 and TRBJ2-3; 7 bases align to TRBD1. In germline, CDR1 is SQVTM, CDR2 ANQGSEA. The CDR3 is made up of 14 amino acids. With 3 bases clipped from V and 5 bases from J, the junction kept 8 bases outside the gene matches. The CDR3 sequence: CSVDGDRVGDTQYF. The CDR3 DNA follows: TGCAGCGTTGACGGCGACAGGGTCGGAGATACGCAGTATTTT.

This clonotype was counted at least ten times. Germline and junction disagree at one end, which may indicate a read error. This chain links TRBV4-1 with TRBJ2-1; D perhaps matches TRBD1 (5 bases). The germline V gene encodes CDR1 MGHRA and CDR2 YSYEKL. This CDR3 is built from 14 residues. The CDR3 here is CASSQETDNNAQFF. DNA of the CDR3: TGCGCCAGCAGCCAAGAGACAGATAACAATGCGCAGTTCTTC.

This clonotype was counted a few times. The germline gene is not matched at one end of the junction; a read error may be the cause. The rearrangement joins TRBV7-2 to TRBJ1-4, with TRBD1 identical over 8 bases. This CDR3 is 13 amino acids long. Germline values: CDR1 SGHTA, CDR2 FQGNSA. The CDR3 region is CASSLGFDRGSIF. The CDR3 nucleotides are TGTGCCAGCAGCCTAGGGTTCGACAGGGGATCAATTTTT. Full variable domain (rest looked up from reference TRBV7-2 and TRBJ1-4): GAGVSQSPSNKVTEKGKDVELRCDPISGHTALYWYRQSLGQGLEFLIYFQGNSAPDKSGLPSDRFSAERTGGSVSTLTIQRTQQEDSAVYLCASSLGFDRGSIFGSGTQLSVL.

This clonotype was seen a few times. V usage is TRBV29-1 and J usage is TRBJ2-1; D uncertain. V was trimmed by 4 bases and J by 10 bases, leaving 11 bases between them. Germline V gene lookup returns CDR1 SQVTM and CDR2 ANQGSEA. The CDR3 covers 11 residues. The CDR3 loop reads CSVVDQGEQFF. CDR3 bases: TGCAGCGTTGTGGACCAAGGGGAGCAGTTCTTC.

The chain recombines TRBV24-1 with TRBJ2-5; D may be TRBD1 (6 bases). Germline V gene sequence: CDR1 KGHDR, CDR2 SFDVKD. The germline V and J ends were trimmed by 4 bases and 5 bases, with 13 bases remaining between them. This CDR3 comprises 14 residues. The CDR3 nucleotides read TGTGCCACCAGTGACTCAGGGGTCGGGGAGACCCAGTACTTC. Protein sequence: CATSDSGVGETQYF.

This clonotype came up many times. The chain links TRBV6-2 or TRBV6-3 to TRBJ1-1; D might be TRBD1 (5 bases). Trimming took 4 bases from V and 1 from J, leaving 7 bases between them. The CDR3 runs to 13 residues. CDR1 and CDR2 (germline): MNHEY, SVGEGT. The CDR3 is CASSLTENTEAFF. The DNA for the CDR3 is TGTGCCAGCAGTTTGACAGAGAACACTGAAGCTTTCTTT.